This TCR beta chain derives from a study of T cell changes during pregnancy in multiple sclerosis. TCRdb's copy holds only in-frame clones and misses some; the assay was immunoSEQ multiplex PCR. The data show around 40,000 clones, with about nine tenths seen just once and about 0.42% held by the top ten. V was clipped by 2 bases and J by 3 bases; unmatched bases: 3. Germline V lookup: CDR1 MNHNY, CDR2 SVGAGI (reference sequence). The CDR3 runs to 16 residues. The source was CD4+ T cells from peripheral blood mononuclear cells, collected in the third trimester of pregnancy. The chain has TRBV6-6 and TRBJ2-7, with 14 positions matching TRBD2. The sequence was collected from a female donor in good health, enrolled as a control in a pregnancy study. The CDR3 reads CASSYGTSGSVYEQYF. For the CDR3, the DNA is TGTGCCAGCAGTTACGGGACTAGCGGGAGCGTCTACGAGCAGTACTTC.